A single sample gave rise to the 26 T cell receptor beta chains below, sequenced in a study of OX40 agonist ivuxolimab in advanced cancers. Using immunoSEQ multiplex PCR, the repertoire was profiled, and TCRdb retains in-frame clones only, with some absent. Here the sample spans about 73,000 clones, over 75% being singletons. Source: CD4+ or CD8+ T cells sorted from blood, taken in a trial of the OX40 agonist ivuxolimab. The receptor set was obtained from an adult with an advanced solid tumor such as melanoma, head and neck, liver or kidney cancer.

This clone was recorded a few times. This chain links TRBV7-2 with TRBJ2-2; the match to TRBD2 covers 9 bases. The V and J ends lost 5 bases and 1 base, in that order; junction bases with no gene match: 2. The V gene's germline CDR1 is SGHTA and CDR2 FQGNSA. The CDR3 extends over 15 amino acids. CDR3 sequence reads: CASSKLAGNTGELFF. CDR3 bases: TGTGCCAGCAGCAAACTAGCGGGGAACACCGGGGAGCTGTTTTTT. Together with reference TRBV7-2 and TRBJ2-2, the CDR3 gives the full variable domain: GAGVSQSPSNKVTEKGKDVELRCDPISGHTALYWYRQSLGQGLEFLIYFQGNSAPDKSGLPSDRFSAERTGGSVSTLTIQRTQQEDSAVYLCASSKLAGNTGELFFGEGSRLTVL.

The chain uses TRBV2 and TRBJ2-3, with TRBD2 matching over 7 bases. Germline V gene data show CDR1 as SNHLY and CDR2 as FYNNEI. After removal of 3 bases from V and 3 bases from J, the junction contained 6 bases not matched to a gene. This CDR3 contains 15 residues. CDR3 sequence reads: CASSDLGSGTDTQYF. For the CDR3, the DNA is TGTGCCAGCAGTGATTTAGGTAGCGGGACAGATACGCAGTATTTT. Combining the CDR3 with reference TRBV2 and TRBJ2-3 gives the whole variable domain EPEVTQTPSHQVTQMGQEVILRCVPISNHLYFYWYRQILGQKVEFLVSFYNNEISEKSEIFDDQFSVERPDGSNFTLKIRSTKLEDSAMYFCASSDLGSGTDTQYFGPGTRLTVL.

Here the CDR3 DNA reads TGTGCCAGCAGTCTCGGACTAGCGGGAGGAGGTACCTCGGAGACCCAGTACTTC. The encoded protein is CASSLGLAGGGTSETQYF. This chain links TRBV9 with TRBJ2-5, with 14 bases that match TRBD2. J gave up 5 bases and V 5 bases, and 14 bases lay outside the gene matches. The CDR3 loop spans 18 amino acids. Germline assignment: CDR1 SGDLS and CDR2 YYNGEE.

The chain couples TRBV18 to TRBJ2-7; weak D call: TRBD2 (5 bases). This CDR3 comprises 15 residues. V lost 3 bases to trimming and J lost 4 bases, with 16 bases between them. Germline-derived CDR1 and CDR2 are KGHSH and LQKENI. The CDR3 DNA reads as TGTGCCAGCTCACCGTATAGCGCGTTGAATTACGAGCAGTACTTC. Translation: CASSPYSALNYEQYF.

The V gene is TRBV7-2, the J gene TRBJ2-7; D is unresolved. The CDR3 contains 14 residues. Germline values: CDR1 SGHTA, CDR2 FQGNSA. Trimming took 5 bases from V and 2 from J, leaving 13 bases between them. CDR3 nucleotides: TGTGCCAGCAGCCTACTCGTTGGACCCTACGAGCAGTACTTC. Its protein product is CASSLLVGPYEQYF.

J is TRBJ2-3 and V is TRBV7-2; the match to TRBD1 covers 8 bases. The CDR3 is 15 amino acids. Germline V CDR1 and CDR2: SGHTA, FQGNSA. V lost 9 bases and J lost 0; bases outside the gene matches: 8. DNA for the CDR3: TGTGCCAGTCACAGGGGGATCTTCAGCACAGATACGCAGTATTTT. Its translation is CASHRGIFSTDTQYF.

The chain couples TRBV18 to TRBJ1-4, with D perhaps TRBD1 (5 bases). Germline lookup yields CDR1 KGHSH and CDR2 LQKENI. Trimming stripped 6 bases from V and 7 bases from J, with 6 bases between. The CDR3 length is 11 residues. CDR3 sequence: CASSGGEKLFF. DNA for the CDR3: TGTGCCAGCTCGGGGGGTGAAAAACTGTTTTTT.

The chain uses TRBV28 and TRBJ2-7; 8 bases match TRBD1. The CDR3 consists of 16 residues. CDR1 is MDHEN, CDR2 SYDVKM, per germline. J lost 0 bases, V lost 6 bases, and 10 bases had no gene match. The CDR3, as DNA: TGTGCCAGCAGCCTACTTACAGGGGGAAGCTCCTACGAGCAGTACTTC. This gives the protein CASSLLTGGSSYEQYF.

The gene calls are TRBV6-1 and TRBJ2-3; D unresolved. The CDR3 contains 13 residues. Per germline, CDR1 MNHNS and CDR2 SASEGT. V lost 7 bases and J 0 bases, leaving 8 bases between the germline ends. The CDR3 here is CASITRSTDTQYF. The DNA of the CDR3 is TGTGCCAGCATAACTCGAAGCACAGATACGCAGTATTTT.

The chain carries TRBV5-5 and TRBJ2-5, with D tentatively TRBD1 or TRBD2 (5 bases each). This CDR3 contains 13 residues. Germline loops: CDR1 SGHKS, CDR2 YYEKEE (reference sequence). V lost 0 bases and J lost 5, with 8 bases in between. This CDR3 reads CASSLGDGETQYF. CDR3 DNA sequence: TGTGCCAGCAGCTTGGGGGACGGGGAGACCCAGTACTTC.

The J gene is TRBJ2-5, the V gene TRBV5-4, with 8 bases identical to TRBD1. Trimming cost V 4 bases and J 5 bases; bases outside gene matches: 7. Germline-derived CDR1 and CDR2 are SGHNT and YYREEE (reference sequence). This CDR3 comprises 14 residues. The chain's CDR3 is CASSPGTGGETQYF. CDR3 sequence (DNA): TGTGCCAGCAGCCCAGGGACAGGAGGCGAGACCCAGTACTTC.

CDR3 nucleotides: TGTGCCAGCAGCCGACTAGCGGGAACCTACGAGCAGTACTTC. Encoded protein: CASSRLAGTYEQYF. The chain combines TRBV28 with TRBJ2-7; 11 nucleotides match TRBD2. V gave up 6 bases and J gave up 2 bases; unmatched junction bases: 3. Germline loops: CDR1 MDHEN, CDR2 SYDVKM. The CDR3 loop spans 14 amino acids.

In this sample, this clone turned up once. This chain uses TRBV28 with TRBJ2-2; D is unresolved. CDR1 MDHEN and CDR2 SYDVKM come from the germline V gene. With 7 bases removed from V and 0 bases from J, the gap between germline ends came to 9 bases. The CDR3 has 14 residues. For the CDR3, the DNA is TGTGCCAGCAAGGAACAGACGAACACCGGGGAGCTGTTTTTT. Translated, it gives CASKEQTNTGELFF.

V and J are TRBV6-5 and TRBJ1-1, with 9 nucleotides matching TRBD1. Germline V CDR1 and CDR2: MNHEY, SVGAGI. Germline trimming cut 10 bases from V and 11 bases from J; bases unmatched to any gene: 20. The CDR3 totals 15 residues. This chain's CDR3 is CATTPGDRVSHGAFF. The CDR3 bases are TGTGCCACCACCCCGGGGGACAGGGTCTCCCATGGGGCTTTCTTT.

The rearrangement joins TRBV5-1 to TRBJ1-1, with D maybe TRBD1 (5 bases). CDR3 size: 15 residues. Per the germline V gene, CDR1 is SGHRS and CDR2 is YFSETQ. V was pared by 0 bases and J by 0 bases, with 9 bases between. The DNA of the CDR3 is TGCGCCAGCAGCTTGGGCCAGGGACTGAACACTGAAGCTTTCTTT. Translated: CASSLGQGLNTEAFF.

This chain connects TRBV6-5 to TRBJ2-5; TRBD1 agrees at 8 bases. V lost 0 bases, J lost 2 bases, and 2 bases stayed unmatched. This CDR3 has 15 amino acids. Germline V gene data show CDR1 as MNHEY and CDR2 as SVGAGI. CDR3 bases: TGTGCCAGCAGTTACTCAGGGGACAGGCAAGAGACCCAGTACTTC. This encodes CASSYSGDRQETQYF.

The J gene is TRBJ1-1, the V gene TRBV4-2; D remains ambiguous. The CDR3 loop spans 14 amino acids. Germline lookup yields CDR1 LGHNA and CDR2 YNFKEQ. The V end lost 5 bases, the J end lost 2 bases, and 12 bases lay between the germline ends. As DNA, the CDR3 is TGTGCCAGCAGCTTGGTTGGCGGAAACACTGAAGCTTTCTTT. It is translated as CASSLVGGNTEAFF.

The genes are TRBV25-1 and TRBJ2-3; 8 bases fit TRBD2. This CDR3 spans 15 amino acids. The V and J ends lost 6 bases and 2 bases, in that order; junction bases with no gene match: 7. CDR1 and CDR2 (germline): MGHDK, SYGVNS. CDR3 sequence: CASSGGVGPTDTQYF. CDR3 DNA sequence: TGTGCCAGCAGCGGGGGGGTGGGGCCCACAGATACGCAGTATTTT.

The rearrangement links TRBV5-1 to TRBJ2-5; TRBD1 matches 7 bases. The last part of the DNA fits TRBJ2-7 better; the J call may be wrong. This CDR3 region has 16 residues. Germline CDR1 and CDR2: SGHRS and YFSETQ. The CDR3 DNA is TGCGCCAGCAGCTTAGGGTGGGGGACAGAGGGTGACGAGCAGTACTTC. Translation: CASSLGWGTEGDEQYF.

The chain employs TRBV18 and TRBJ2-7; no definite D call. Between the trimmed V and J ends, which lost 3 bases and 5 bases, there was a span of 5 bases. Per the germline V gene, CDR1 is KGHSH and CDR2 is LQKENI. CDR3 length: 11 amino acids. CDR3: CASSPSHEQYF. The CDR3 DNA reads as TGTGCCAGCTCACCGAGCCACGAGCAGTACTTC.

This CDR3 reads CATSRATGQETQYF. The CDR3 DNA reads as TGTGCCACCAGCAGAGCCACGGGTCAAGAGACCCAGTACTTC. J is TRBJ2-5 and V is TRBV15; D ambiguous. Germline CDR1 is LNHNV and CDR2 is YYDKDF (reference sequence). The CDR3 loop spans 14 amino acids. The V gene lost 1 base and the J gene lost 2 bases, with 8 bases spanning the gap.

This clone appeared once. The chain links TRBV27 to TRBJ2-1, with 11 bases identical to TRBD2. The CDR3 runs to 17 residues. Germline V gene sequence: CDR1 MNHEY, CDR2 SMNVEV (reference sequence). V was pared by 7 bases and J by 0 bases, with 8 bases of the junction left unmatched. CDR3: CASTGLAVDSSYNEQFF. CDR3 DNA sequence: TGTGCCAGCACGGGACTAGCGGTCGATAGCTCCTACAATGAGCAGTTCTTC.

This chain links TRBV27 with TRBJ2-5; TRBD1 might be the D (8 bases). CDR3 length equals 21 residues. The ends were cut back, 5 bases at V and 5 bases at J, with 36 bases in the middle. Germline loops: CDR1 MNHEY, CDR2 SMNVEV (reference sequence). CDR3 region: CASSPDRRQGNSGGSWETQYF. DNA of the CDR3: TGTGCCAGCAGTCCAGACCGTAGACAGGGGAACTCCGGCGGGAGTTGGGAGACCCAGTACTTC.

The rearrangement joins TRBV7-9 to TRBJ2-2; TRBD2 matches at 7 bases. Germline loops: CDR1 SEHNR, CDR2 FQNEAQ (reference sequence). This CDR3 spans 17 amino acids. V shed 2 bases, J shed 5 bases, and the junction held 11 bases outside the gene matches. The CDR3 coding sequence is TGTGCCAGCAGCTTACGATTCCAAGGGAGGGGAACCGGGGAGCTGTTTTTT. Translating gives CASSLRFQGRGTGELFF.

This clone was recorded once. The DNA for the CDR3 is TGTGCCAGCAGCCCCCAGACTAGCGGGGCAGAGACCCAGTACTTC. This translates into CASSPQTSGAETQYF. V is TRBV7-9 and J is TRBJ2-5; 11 nucleotides line up with TRBD2. The length of the CDR3 is 15 residues. J lost 4 bases, V lost 5 bases, and 6 bases had no gene match. Germline V lookup: CDR1 SEHNR, CDR2 FQNEAQ (reference sequence).

The V and J genes are TRBV19 and TRBJ2-5, with TRBD1 identical over 10 bases. This CDR3 is built from 14 residues. Per germline, CDR1 LNHDA and CDR2 SQIVND (reference sequence). J was trimmed by 1 base and V by 4 bases; bases with no gene match: 0. Written as DNA, the CDR3 is TGTGCCAGTAGTAGGGACAGGGGCCAAGAGACCCAGTACTTC. Its protein product is CASSRDRGQETQYF. The variable domain in full, with the rest retrieved from reference TRBV19 and TRBJ2-5, is DGGITQSPKYLFRKEGQNVTLSCEQNLNHDAMYWYRQDPGQGLRLIYYSQIVNDFQKGDIAEGYSVSREKKESFPLTVTSAQKNPTAFYLCASSRDRGQETQYFGPGTRLLVL.